This T cell receptor beta chain was profiled in a study of T cell responses to AZD1222 COVID-19 vaccine. General study findings and limits: Receipt of two AZD1222 doses was followed by a rise in Spike-specific TCR breadth and depth.

Assay used: immunoSEQ multiplex PCR; TCRdb lists only in-frame clones, some missing. The sample shows 180,000 or so clones, about 91% of them seen only once. Germline CDR1 and CDR2: MNHEY and SVGAGI. The V end was cut by 0 bases, the J end by 3 bases, with 5 bases between. The CDR3 length is 14 residues. In the case of this clone: Its antigen is not known.

The material sequenced was peripheral blood, taken 28 days after the second AZD1222 dose. The chain is built from TRBV6-5 and TRBJ2-2; no reliable D call. This clonotype was sampled from an adult who received the AZD1222 COVID-19 vaccine. CDR3 loop: CASSYSADTGELFF. DNA for the CDR3: TGTGCCAGCAGTTACTCGGCGGACACCGGGGAGCTGTTTTTT.